Shown below are 11 T cell receptor beta chains from a single sample sequenced in a study of blood T cell repertoires in COVID-19. Using immunoSEQ multiplex PCR, the repertoire was profiled, and TCRdb retains in-frame clones only, with some absent. The repertoire consists of tens of thousands of clones, with roughly 84% occurring once and the leading ten covering about 4.2%. Input material: peripheral blood. Source of these receptors: a man in his fifties or sixties with active COVID-19.

The rearrangement links TRBV5-1 to TRBJ2-3; maybe TRBD1 (6 bases). The germline CDR1 and CDR2 sequences are SGHRS and YFSETQ. V shed 0 bases and J shed 1 base, with 15 bases lying between them. CDR3 length equals 17 residues. In nucleotides, the CDR3 is TGCGCCAGCAGCTTGGGGCCTAGGACAGCGGGCACAGATACGCAGTATTTT. Translating gives CASSLGPRTAGTDTQYF.

This clone was seen a single time. The chain employs TRBV6-1 and TRBJ1-5; a weak D match, TRBD1 (5 bases). CDR1 MNHNS and CDR2 SASEGT come from the germline V gene. Trimming pared 2 bases from V and 10 bases from J, leaving 18 bases between. This CDR3 has 15 residues. This CDR3 reads CASSEWSGRVLPQHF. CDR3 nucleotides: TGTGCCAGCAGTGAATGGTCGGGCAGGGTCCTCCCCCAGCATTTT.

The V call is TRBV10-1, the J call TRBJ2-7, with D perhaps matching TRBD2 (7 bases). Germline V CDR1 and CDR2: WNHNN, SYGVQD (reference sequence). V lost 2 bases to trimming and J lost 6 bases, with 14 bases between them. CDR3 length equals 14 residues. In nucleotides, the CDR3 is TGCGCCAGCAGTGAGGGGCGGGGGACATCCGAGCAGTACTTC. Amino acids: CASSEGRGTSEQYF.

This chain links TRBV15 with TRBJ2-5, with 7 bases that match TRBD1. The CDR3 spans 14 residues. The ends lost 1 base at V and 9 bases at J; junction bases unmatched: 8. In germline, CDR1 is LNHNV, CDR2 YYDKDF (reference sequence). In DNA form, the CDR3 reads TGTGCCACCAGCAGAGGGGACAGTTATTGGTCCCAGTACTTC. This codes for CATSRGDSYWSQYF.

This clone was seen only once. V and J are TRBV6-2 or TRBV6-3 and TRBJ2-7, with TRBD1 matching 9 bases. With 4 bases clipped from V and 2 bases from J, the junction kept 6 bases outside the gene matches. The germline CDR1 and CDR2 sequences are MNHEY and SVGEGT. The CDR3 is 15 residues long. CDR3 nucleotides: TGTGCCAGCAGTTCCGGGACAGGGAAGGCCTACGAGCAGTACTTC. It translates to CASSSGTGKAYEQYF.

The sample holds one count of this clone. The rearrangement joins TRBV5-1 to TRBJ2-7; weak D call: TRBD1 (5 bases). There are 12 residues in the CDR3. The V gene lost 4 bases and the J gene lost 6 bases, with 11 bases spanning the gap. Germline V gene sequence: CDR1 SGHRS, CDR2 YFSETQ. This CDR3 reads CASSLPGIEQYF. The CDR3 DNA sequence: TGCGCCAGCAGCCTCCCAGGGATCGAGCAGTACTTC.

The V call is TRBV7-2, the J call TRBJ2-1; the match to TRBD2 covers 8 bases. J gave up 2 bases and V 3 bases, and 15 bases lay outside the gene matches. CDR1 and CDR2 (germline): SGHTA, FQGNSA. The CDR3 extends over 19 amino acids. As DNA, the CDR3 is TGTGCCAGCAGCTTGCGGTCGGACGGGGGGGCCAGCACCTACAATGAGCAGTTCTTC. Amino acids: CASSLRSDGGASTYNEQFF.

V is TRBV6-2 or TRBV6-3 and J is TRBJ1-3, with 8 nucleotides matching TRBD1. CDR3 size: 17 residues. V lost 0 bases, J lost 2 bases, and 6 bases stayed unmatched. Germline V lookup: CDR1 MNHEY, CDR2 SVGEGT. The CDR3 sequence: CASSYSRKQGAGNTIYF. The CDR3 DNA follows: TGTGCCAGCAGTTACTCAAGGAAACAGGGGGCTGGAAACACCATATATTTT.

This rearrangement joins TRBV28 to TRBJ1-1; D gene uncertain. Looked up from germline, CDR1 is MDHEN and CDR2 is SYDVKM. Trimming cost V 8 bases and J 8 bases, with 18 bases left between them. This CDR3 has 13 residues. The CDR3 DNA sequence: TGTGCCAGCCGGGGATTGGAAAGAGCGGAAGCTTTCTTT. It yields the protein CASRGLERAEAFF.

The J gene is TRBJ1-1, the V gene TRBV5-6; D unresolved. Germline loops: CDR1 SGHDT, CDR2 YYEEEE. The CDR3 is made up of 12 amino acids. Deletions cut 1 base from V and 5 bases from J, with 6 bases between. CDR3 region: CASSLQKTEAFF. The CDR3 region has the DNA TGTGCCAGCAGCTTGCAAAAAACTGAAGCTTTCTTT.

The chain is built from TRBV6-2 or TRBV6-3 and TRBJ2-7, with TRBD1 identical over 10 bases. Germline lookup yields CDR1 MNHEY and CDR2 SVGEGT. This CDR3 is built from 13 residues. V shed 2 bases and J 6 bases; nucleotides not matched to a gene: 1. In DNA, the CDR3 is TGTGCCAGCAGTTACAGGGACAGGGGCGAGCAGTACTTC. It translates to CASSYRDRGEQYF.